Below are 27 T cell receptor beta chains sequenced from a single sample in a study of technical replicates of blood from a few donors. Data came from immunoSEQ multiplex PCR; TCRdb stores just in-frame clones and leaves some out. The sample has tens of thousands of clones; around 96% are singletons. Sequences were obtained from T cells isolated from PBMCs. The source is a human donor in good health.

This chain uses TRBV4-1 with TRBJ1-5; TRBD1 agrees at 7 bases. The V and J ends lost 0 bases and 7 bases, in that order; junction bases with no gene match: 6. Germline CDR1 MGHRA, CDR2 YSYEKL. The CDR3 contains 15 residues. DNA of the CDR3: TGCGCCAGCAGCCAAGAGGAGGGGGCTGGGCAGCCCCAGCATTTT. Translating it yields CASSQEEGAGQPQHF.

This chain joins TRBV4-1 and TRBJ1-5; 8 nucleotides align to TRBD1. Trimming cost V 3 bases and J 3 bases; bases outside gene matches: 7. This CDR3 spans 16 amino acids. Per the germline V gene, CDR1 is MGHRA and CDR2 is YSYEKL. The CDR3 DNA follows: TGCGCCAGCAGCCAGACCGACAGGGGAGTCAATCAGCCCCAGCATTTT. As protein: CASSQTDRGVNQPQHF.

CDR3 loop: CASSYPLGGRTDTQYF. In DNA form, the CDR3 reads TGTGCCAGCAGTTACCCACTCGGCGGGAGAACAGATACGCAGTATTTT. V usage is TRBV6-5 and J usage is TRBJ2-3; TRBD2 aligns across 7 bases. The V segment lost 2 bases and the J segment 3 bases; nucleotides outside the gene matches: 8. From germline, CDR1 is MNHEY and CDR2 SVGAGI. The CDR3 consists of 16 residues.

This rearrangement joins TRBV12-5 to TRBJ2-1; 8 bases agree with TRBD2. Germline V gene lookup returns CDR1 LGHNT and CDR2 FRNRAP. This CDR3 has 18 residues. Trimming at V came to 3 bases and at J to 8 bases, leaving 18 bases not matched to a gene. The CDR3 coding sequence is TGTGCTAGTGGTTTTGGACTAGCAAACAATTACGGCGTCGATGAGCAGTTCTTC. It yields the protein CASGFGLANNYGVDEQFF. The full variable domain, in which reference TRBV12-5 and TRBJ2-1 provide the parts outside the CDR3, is DARVTQTPRHKVTEMGQEVTMRCQPILGHNTVFWYRQTMMQGLELLAYFRNRAPLDDSGMPKDRFSAEMPDATLATLKIQPSEPRDSAVYFCASGFGLANNYGVDEQFFGPGTRLTVL.

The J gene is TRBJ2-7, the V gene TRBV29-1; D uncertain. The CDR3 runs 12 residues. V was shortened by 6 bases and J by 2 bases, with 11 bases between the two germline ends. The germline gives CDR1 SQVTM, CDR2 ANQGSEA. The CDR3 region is CSVLDAAYEQYF. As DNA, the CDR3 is TGCAGCGTCCTCGACGCGGCCTACGAGCAGTACTTC.

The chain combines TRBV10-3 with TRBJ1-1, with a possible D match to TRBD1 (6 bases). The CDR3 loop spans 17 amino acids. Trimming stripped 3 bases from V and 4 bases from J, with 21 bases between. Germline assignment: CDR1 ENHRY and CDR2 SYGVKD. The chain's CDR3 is CAISDSDSPLRITEAFF. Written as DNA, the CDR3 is TGTGCCATCAGTGACTCGGACAGCCCTTTAAGGATCACTGAAGCTTTCTTT.

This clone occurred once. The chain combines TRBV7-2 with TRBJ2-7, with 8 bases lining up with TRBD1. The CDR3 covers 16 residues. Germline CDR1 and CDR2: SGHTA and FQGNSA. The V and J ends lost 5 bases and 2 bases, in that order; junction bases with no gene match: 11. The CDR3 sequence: CASSHLVGTGAYEQYF. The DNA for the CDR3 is TGTGCCAGCAGCCACCTTGTCGGGACAGGAGCCTACGAGCAGTACTTC. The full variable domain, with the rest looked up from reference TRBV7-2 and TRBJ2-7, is GAGVSQSPSNKVTEKGKDVELRCDPISGHTALYWYRQSLGQGLEFLIYFQGNSAPDKSGLPSDRFSAERTGGSVSTLTIQRTQQEDSAVYLCASSHLVGTGAYEQYFGPGTRLTVT.

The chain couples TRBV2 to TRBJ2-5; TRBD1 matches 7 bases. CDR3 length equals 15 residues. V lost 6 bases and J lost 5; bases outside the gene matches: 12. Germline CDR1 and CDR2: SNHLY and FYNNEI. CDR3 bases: TGTGCCAGCAGCCGACCCGACAGGGTTGGCGAGACCCAGTACTTC. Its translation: CASSRPDRVGETQYF.

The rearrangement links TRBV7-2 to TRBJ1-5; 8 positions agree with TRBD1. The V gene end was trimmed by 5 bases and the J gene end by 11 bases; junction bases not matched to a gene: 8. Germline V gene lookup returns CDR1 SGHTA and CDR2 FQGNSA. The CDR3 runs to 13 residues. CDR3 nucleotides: TGTGCCAGCAGCACCGCCCGGGACAGGTCCCAGCATTTT. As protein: CASSTARDRSQHF.

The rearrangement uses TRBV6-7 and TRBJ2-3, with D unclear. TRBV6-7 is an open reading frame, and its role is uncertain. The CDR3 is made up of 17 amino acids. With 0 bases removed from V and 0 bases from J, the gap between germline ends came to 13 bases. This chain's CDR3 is CASSYSSGATSTDTQYF. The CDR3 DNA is TGTGCCAGCAGTTACTCGTCTGGAGCCACTAGCACAGATACGCAGTATTTT.

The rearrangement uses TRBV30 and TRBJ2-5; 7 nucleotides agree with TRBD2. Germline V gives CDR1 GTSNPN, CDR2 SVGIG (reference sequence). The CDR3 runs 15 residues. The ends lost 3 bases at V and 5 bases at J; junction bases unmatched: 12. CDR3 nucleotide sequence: TGTGCCTGGAGGGGGCTAGGGGAGGGCCCCGAGACCCAGTACTTC. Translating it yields CAWRGLGEGPETQYF.

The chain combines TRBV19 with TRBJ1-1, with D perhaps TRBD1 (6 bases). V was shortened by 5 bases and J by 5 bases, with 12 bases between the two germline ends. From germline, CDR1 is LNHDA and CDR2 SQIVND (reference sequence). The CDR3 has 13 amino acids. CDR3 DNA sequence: TGTGCCAGTAGTTCACAGGGTGGTACTGAAGCTTTCTTT. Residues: CASSSQGGTEAFF. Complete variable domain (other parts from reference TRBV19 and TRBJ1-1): DGGITQSPKYLFRKEGQNVTLSCEQNLNHDAMYWYRQDPGQGLRLIYYSQIVNDFQKGDIAEGYSVSREKKESFPLTVTSAQKNPTAFYLCASSSQGGTEAFFGQGTRLTVV.

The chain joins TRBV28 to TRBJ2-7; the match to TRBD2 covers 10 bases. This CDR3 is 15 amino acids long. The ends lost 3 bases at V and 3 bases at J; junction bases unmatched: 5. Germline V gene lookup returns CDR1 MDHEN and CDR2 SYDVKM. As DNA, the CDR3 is TGTGCCAGCAGTTTTTGGCTAGCGGGAGTCTACGAGCAGTACTTC. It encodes CASSFWLAGVYEQYF.

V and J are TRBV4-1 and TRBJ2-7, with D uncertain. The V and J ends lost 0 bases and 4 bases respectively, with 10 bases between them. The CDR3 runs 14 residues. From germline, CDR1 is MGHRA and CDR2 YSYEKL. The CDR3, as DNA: TGCGCCAGCAGCCAAGATTTAGCCCCTTACGAGCAGTACTTC. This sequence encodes CASSQDLAPYEQYF.

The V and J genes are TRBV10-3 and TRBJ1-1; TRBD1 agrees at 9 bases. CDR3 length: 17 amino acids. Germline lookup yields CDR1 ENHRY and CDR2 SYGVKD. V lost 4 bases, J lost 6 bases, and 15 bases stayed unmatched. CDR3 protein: CAISVKRDRVRFSEAFF. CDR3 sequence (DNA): TGTGCCATCAGTGTTAAGAGGGACAGGGTCAGGTTTTCTGAAGCTTTCTTT.

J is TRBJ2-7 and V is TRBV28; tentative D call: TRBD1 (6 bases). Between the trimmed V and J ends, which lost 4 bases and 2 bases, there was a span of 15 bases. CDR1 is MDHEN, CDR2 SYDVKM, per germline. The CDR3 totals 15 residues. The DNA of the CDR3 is TGTGCCAGCAGTTCAGGGACACCCAGGCCCTACGAGCAGTACTTC. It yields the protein CASSSGTPRPYEQYF. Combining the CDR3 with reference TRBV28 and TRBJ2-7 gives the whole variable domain DVKVTQSSRYLVKRTGEKVFLECVQDMDHENMFWYRQDPGLGLRLIYFSYDVKMKEKGDIPEGYSVSREKKERFSLILESASTNQTSMYLCASSSGTPRPYEQYFGPGTRLTVT.

The CDR3 sequence is CASSLVGLAAEQYF. The CDR3 DNA reads as TGCGCCAGCAGCTTGGTAGGACTAGCCGCCGAGCAGTACTTC. The genes are TRBV5-1 and TRBJ2-7; 8 bases map to TRBD2. CDR1 is SGHRS, CDR2 YFSETQ, per germline. J lost 6 bases, V lost 0 bases, and 5 bases had no gene match. CDR3 length equals 14 residues.

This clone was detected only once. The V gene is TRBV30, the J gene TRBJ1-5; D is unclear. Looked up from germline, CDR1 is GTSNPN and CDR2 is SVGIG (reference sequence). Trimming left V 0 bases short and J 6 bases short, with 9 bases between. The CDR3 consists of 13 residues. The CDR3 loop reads CAWSVSRGQPQHF. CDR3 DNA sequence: TGTGCCTGGAGTGTAAGTCGGGGTCAGCCCCAGCATTTT.

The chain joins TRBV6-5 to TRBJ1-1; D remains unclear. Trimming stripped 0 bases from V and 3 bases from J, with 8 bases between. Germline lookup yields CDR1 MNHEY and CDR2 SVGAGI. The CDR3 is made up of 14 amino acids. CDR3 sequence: CASSYSNSYTEAFF. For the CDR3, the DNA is TGTGCCAGCAGTTACTCGAACAGCTACACTGAAGCTTTCTTT.

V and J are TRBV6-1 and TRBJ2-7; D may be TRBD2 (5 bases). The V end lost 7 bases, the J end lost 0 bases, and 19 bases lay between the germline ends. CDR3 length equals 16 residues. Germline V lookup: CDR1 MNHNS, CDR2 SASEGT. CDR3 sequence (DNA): TGTGCCAGCACTGACGGGGTTCACATTAGCTCCTACGAGCAGTACTTC. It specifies CASTDGVHISSYEQYF.

The CDR3 region is CASSQDRGRGDEQFF. CDR3 in DNA: TGCGCCAGCAGCCAAGATCGAGGTCGGGGGGATGAGCAGTTCTTC. The rearrangement joins TRBV4-3 to TRBJ2-1; TRBD2 aligns across 7 bases. Germline lookup yields CDR1 LGHNA and CDR2 YSLEER. Unmatched junction bases numbered 7, after V lost 0 bases and J lost 8 bases. This CDR3 is 15 amino acids long.

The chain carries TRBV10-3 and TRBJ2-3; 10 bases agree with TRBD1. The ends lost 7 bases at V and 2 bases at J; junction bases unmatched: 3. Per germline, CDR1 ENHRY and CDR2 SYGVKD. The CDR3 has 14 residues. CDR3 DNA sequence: TGTGCCATCACCGGGACAGGGGTCACAGATACGCAGTATTTT. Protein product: CAITGTGVTDTQYF.

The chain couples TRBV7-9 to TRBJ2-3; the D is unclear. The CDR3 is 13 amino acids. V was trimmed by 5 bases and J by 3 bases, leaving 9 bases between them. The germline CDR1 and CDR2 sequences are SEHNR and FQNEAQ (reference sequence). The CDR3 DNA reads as TGTGCCAGCAGCCTCCGACTTACAGATACGCAGTATTTT. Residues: CASSLRLTDTQYF.

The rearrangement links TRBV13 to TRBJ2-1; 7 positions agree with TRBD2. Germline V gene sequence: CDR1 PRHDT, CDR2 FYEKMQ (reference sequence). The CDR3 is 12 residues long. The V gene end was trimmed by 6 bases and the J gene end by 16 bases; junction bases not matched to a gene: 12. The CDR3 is CASRLGGTRSFF. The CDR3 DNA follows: TGTGCCAGCAGACTGGGGGGGACCCGCTCTTTCTTC.

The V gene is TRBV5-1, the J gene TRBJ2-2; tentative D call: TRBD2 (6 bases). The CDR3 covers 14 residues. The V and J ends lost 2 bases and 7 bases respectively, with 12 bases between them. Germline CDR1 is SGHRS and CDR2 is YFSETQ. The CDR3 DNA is TGCGCCAGCAGCTTAACTGGGGGAGGCGGGGAGCTGTTTTTT. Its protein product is CASSLTGGGGELFF.

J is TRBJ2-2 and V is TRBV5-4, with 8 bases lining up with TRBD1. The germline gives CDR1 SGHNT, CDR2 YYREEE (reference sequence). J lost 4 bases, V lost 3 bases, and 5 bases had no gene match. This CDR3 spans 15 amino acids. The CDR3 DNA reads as TGTGCCAGCAGCTGGGGACAGGAGGGCACCGGGGAGCTGTTTTTT. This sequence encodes CASSWGQEGTGELFF.

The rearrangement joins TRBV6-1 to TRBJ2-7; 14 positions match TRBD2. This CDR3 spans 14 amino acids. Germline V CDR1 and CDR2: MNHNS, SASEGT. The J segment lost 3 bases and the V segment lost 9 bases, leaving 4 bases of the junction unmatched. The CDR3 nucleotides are TGTGCCAGTGGGACTAGCGGGAGTTTCTACGAGCAGTACTTC. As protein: CASGTSGSFYEQYF.